The 21 T cell receptor beta chains below were found in one sample sequenced in a study of shared clonotypes between healthy human individuals. Repertoires were generated with immunoSEQ multiplex PCR, while TCRdb's copy carries only in-frame clones and drops some. In the table there are about 330,000 clones, about nine tenths of which are singletons. The sequenced material came from memory CD8+ T cells sorted from blood. Subset of the sample: CD45RO+ cells pooled with CCR7-negative TemRA cells. The source of these receptors is a man aged 18 to 35 in good health.

The chain combines TRBV30 with TRBJ1-4; D is uncertain. V was trimmed by 5 bases and J by 0 bases, leaving 10 bases between them. This CDR3 contains 14 residues. Germline lookup yields CDR1 GTSNPN and CDR2 SVGIG (reference sequence). The CDR3 nucleotides are TGTGCCTGGGACGTCGGTGCAACTAATGAAAAACTGTTTTTT. Encoded protein: CAWDVGATNEKLFF.

The rearrangement links TRBV7-9 to TRBJ1-4; tentative D call: TRBD1 (6 bases). This CDR3 spans 12 amino acids. The V end lost 5 bases, the J end lost 8 bases, and 9 bases lay between the germline ends. The germline V gene has CDR1 SEHNR and CDR2 FQNEAQ (reference sequence). CDR3 region: CASSGGGEKLFF. The CDR3 bases are TGTGCCAGCAGCGGGGGCGGAGAAAAACTGTTTTTT.

The V and J genes are TRBV27 and TRBJ2-3; D is unresolved. The CDR3 extends over 15 amino acids. Trimming shortened V by 1 base and J by 1 base, and 9 bases separated the two germline ends. Germline CDR1 is MNHEY and CDR2 is SMNVEV (reference sequence). CDR3 DNA sequence: TGTGCCAGCAGTTTATACGGTTCTGGCACAGATACGCAGTATTTT. Protein sequence: CASSLYGSGTDTQYF.

The rearrangement uses TRBV6-1 and TRBJ1-3; 9 bases map to TRBD1. The CDR3 contains 16 residues. J gave up 4 bases and V 6 bases, and 10 bases lay outside the gene matches. CDR1 is MNHNS and CDR2 is SASEGT in the germline V gene. The CDR3 reads CASRETQGANGNTIYF. Written as DNA, the CDR3 is TGTGCCAGCAGGGAAACACAGGGGGCGAACGGAAACACCATATATTTT.

The chain employs TRBV5-6 and TRBJ2-5; D unresolved. This CDR3 has 12 residues. V lost 2 bases to trimming and J lost 5 bases, with 7 bases between them. Per the germline V gene, CDR1 is SGHDT and CDR2 is YYEEEE. The CDR3 here is CASSFVDETQYF. CDR3 DNA sequence: TGTGCCAGCAGCTTTGTGGACGAGACCCAGTACTTC.

This rearrangement joins TRBV5-4 to TRBJ2-7; possibly TRBD1 or TRBD2 for D (5 bases each). Trimming stripped 2 bases from V and 3 bases from J, with 12 bases between. Per the germline V gene, CDR1 is SGHNT and CDR2 is YYREEE (reference sequence). The CDR3 has 14 amino acids. CDR3: CASSLTGPIYEQYF. DNA for the CDR3: TGTGCCAGCAGCTTAACGGGGCCGATCTACGAGCAGTACTTC.

The DNA for the CDR3 is TGTGCCAGCAGTTCCCCTCGACAGACCCTAGATGAAGCTTTCTTT. It is translated as CASSSPRQTLDEAFF. The rearrangement joins TRBV6-6 to TRBJ1-1, with D perhaps TRBD1 (5 bases). V lost 4 bases to trimming and J lost 7 bases, with 19 bases between them. Germline lookup yields CDR1 MNHNY and CDR2 SVGAGI (reference sequence). The CDR3 is 15 residues long.

In DNA, the CDR3 is TGTGCCAGCAGCCAAGTCACAGGGATCACTGAAGCTTTCTTT. Amino acid sequence: CASSQVTGITEAFF. V and J are TRBV14 and TRBJ1-1; a weak D match, TRBD1 (6 bases). The CDR3 sequence is 14 residues long. Germline loops: CDR1 SGHDN, CDR2 FVKESK. V gave up 1 base and J gave up 4 bases, with 10 bases separating them. Variable domain in full (rest from reference TRBV14 and TRBJ1-1): EAGVTQFPSHSVIEKGQTVTLRCDPISGHDNLYWYRRVMGKEIKFLLHFVKESKQDESGMPNNRFLAERTGGTYSTLKVQPAELEDSGVYFCASSQVTGITEAFFGQGTRLTVV.

The chain couples TRBV28 to TRBJ2-1, with 8 bases lining up with TRBD2. From germline, CDR1 is MDHEN and CDR2 SYDVKM. CDR3 length: 14 amino acids. J was trimmed by 5 bases and V by 6 bases; bases with no gene match: 6. The CDR3 DNA reads as TGTGCCAGCAGCCTCGGGGGGGATCACAATGAGCAGTTCTTC. Translation gives CASSLGGDHNEQFF.

This chain connects TRBV6-5 to TRBJ2-2, with D perhaps given as TRBD1 or TRBD2 (7 bases each). Trimming took 6 bases from V and 7 from J, leaving 15 bases between them. The CDR3 has 14 residues. Germline CDR1 is MNHEY and CDR2 is SVGAGI. In DNA, the CDR3 is TGTGCCAGCAGAAACACAGGGGAGGGCGGGGAGCTGTTTTTT. Translation: CASRNTGEGGELFF.

V usage is TRBV19 and J usage is TRBJ2-2; D not resolved. Germline V gene data show CDR1 as LNHDA and CDR2 as SQIVND (reference sequence). Between the trimmed V and J ends, which lost 3 bases and 6 bases, there was a span of 5 bases. This CDR3 has 12 residues. The CDR3 bases are TGTGCCAGTAGTATTGGTCCCGGGGAGCTGTTTTTT. This encodes CASSIGPGELFF.

The chain links TRBV27 to TRBJ2-1, with 12 bases aligning to TRBD1. CDR1 MNHEY and CDR2 SMNVEV come from the germline V gene (reference sequence). The CDR3 has 14 amino acids. J was trimmed by 10 bases and V by 6 bases; bases with no gene match: 7. The CDR3 DNA reads TGTGCCAGCAGCTCCGGGACAGGGGGCCGAGAGCAGTTCTTC. It yields the protein CASSSGTGGREQFF.

In DNA, the CDR3 is TGTGCCAGCAGCTTATTTAGCGGTACCTACAATGAGCAGTTCTTC. This codes for CASSLFSGTYNEQFF. The chain combines TRBV7-9 with TRBJ2-1; tentatively, D is TRBD2 (6 bases). V dropped 2 bases and J dropped 2 bases, with 10 bases sitting between them. Germline V CDR1 and CDR2: SEHNR, FQNEAQ (reference sequence). CDR3 size: 15 residues. Drawing the rest from reference TRBV7-9 and TRBJ2-1, the complete variable domain is DTGVSQNPRHKITKRGQNVTFRCDPISEHNRLYWYRQTLGQGPEFLTYFQNEAQLEKSRLLSDRFSAERPKGSFSTLEIQRTEQGDSAMYLCASSLFSGTYNEQFFGPGTRLTVL.

The chain joins TRBV6-5 to TRBJ2-2; 7 bases fit TRBD2. V shed 5 bases, J shed 0 bases, and the junction held 0 bases outside the gene matches. Germline V gene data show CDR1 as MNHEY and CDR2 as SVGAGI. CDR3 length: 14 residues. The CDR3 sequence is CASSSGANTGELFF. CDR3 coding DNA: TGTGCCAGCAGTAGCGGGGCGAACACCGGGGAGCTGTTTTTT.

The chain couples TRBV6-1 to TRBJ2-1; tentatively, D is TRBD1 or TRBD2 (5 bases each). This CDR3 has 18 amino acids. The V gene lost 4 bases and the J gene lost 0 bases, with 19 bases spanning the gap. CDR1 and CDR2 (germline): MNHNS, SASEGT. The CDR3 DNA sequence: TGTGCCAGCAGTGGGTTCATCGGGGCGGGCTTCTCCTACAATGAGCAGTTCTTC. Translating it yields CASSGFIGAGFSYNEQFF.

The rearrangement joins TRBV5-1 to TRBJ1-3; D remains ambiguous. The CDR3 consists of 16 residues. V lost 1 base, J lost 3 bases, and 14 bases lay in between. Germline values: CDR1 SGHRS, CDR2 YFSETQ. CDR3 sequence: CASSLHAAVIGNTIYF. The CDR3 DNA follows: TGCGCCAGCAGCTTGCATGCGGCAGTAATTGGAAACACCATATATTTT.

The rearrangement uses TRBV6-5 and TRBJ1-1; D might be TRBD1 (5 bases). This CDR3 region has 13 residues. Trimming removed 6 bases from V and 1 base from J, with 9 bases in between. The germline CDR1 and CDR2 sequences are MNHEY and SVGAGI. The CDR3 DNA sequence: TGTGCCAGCAGCGACGGGGGGAACACTGAAGCTTTCTTT. Residues: CASSDGGNTEAFF.

The chain combines TRBV27 with TRBJ2-2, with TRBD2 matching over 10 bases. V shed 7 bases and J 4 bases; nucleotides not matched to a gene: 9. From germline, CDR1 is MNHEY and CDR2 SMNVEV (reference sequence). This CDR3 has 16 amino acids. The CDR3 protein is CASIQPRLAGTGELFF. In nucleotides, the CDR3 is TGTGCCAGCATCCAGCCCCGACTAGCGGGCACCGGGGAGCTGTTTTTT.

The chain uses TRBV30 and TRBJ1-1; TRBD1 agrees at 9 bases. Losses at the gene ends were 5 bases for V and 5 bases for J; bases not matched to a gene: 0. The CDR3 is made up of 11 amino acids. Germline loops: CDR1 GTSNPN, CDR2 SVGIG (reference sequence). The CDR3 DNA sequence: TGTGCCTGGGGACAGGGGACTGAAGCTTTCTTT. It is translated as CAWGQGTEAFF.

V gene TRBV30 combines with J gene TRBJ2-4; D is possibly TRBD2 (6 bases). Germline V gene sequence: CDR1 GTSNPN, CDR2 SVGIG (reference sequence). The CDR3 length is 11 residues. The CDR3 DNA reads TGTGCTATAGAGGGAGGAAACATTCAGTACTTC. This codes for CAIEGGNIQYF.

The V call is TRBV5-8, the J call TRBJ1-2; 10 positions match TRBD1. Germline CDR1 is SGHTS and CDR2 is YDEGEE. V lost 4 bases and J lost 0; bases outside the gene matches: 9. The CDR3 sequence is 17 residues long. CDR3 DNA: TGTGCCAGCAGCCCCCGGGACAGGGGATCGGCTAACTATGGCTACACCTTC. Encoded protein: CASSPRDRGSANYGYTF.